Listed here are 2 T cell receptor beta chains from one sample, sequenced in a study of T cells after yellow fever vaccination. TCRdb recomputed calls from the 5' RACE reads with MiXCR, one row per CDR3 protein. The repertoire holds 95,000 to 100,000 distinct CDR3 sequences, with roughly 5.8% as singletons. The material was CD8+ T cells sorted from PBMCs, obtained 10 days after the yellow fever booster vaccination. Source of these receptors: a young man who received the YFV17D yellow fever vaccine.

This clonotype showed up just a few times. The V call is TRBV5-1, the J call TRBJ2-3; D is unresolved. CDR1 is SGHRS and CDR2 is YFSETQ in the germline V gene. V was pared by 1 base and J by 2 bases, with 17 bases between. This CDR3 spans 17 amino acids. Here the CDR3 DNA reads TGCGCCAGCAGCTTGTACGGTCTGGCGCTCAACACAGATACGCAGTATTTT. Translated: CASSLYGLALNTDTQYF.

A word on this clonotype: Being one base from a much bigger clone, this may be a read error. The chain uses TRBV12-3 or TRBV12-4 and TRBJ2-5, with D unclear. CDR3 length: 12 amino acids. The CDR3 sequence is CACSYDQETQYF. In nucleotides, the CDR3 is TGTGCCTGCAGTTACGACCAAGAGACCCAGTACTTC.